The 2 T cell receptor beta chains below come from one sample, sequenced in a study of blood T cell repertoires in COVID-19. The repertoire was sequenced with immunoSEQ multiplex PCR; TCRdb's copy has only in-frame clones and lacks some. The table shows some 190,000 clones, with around 76% occurring only once. Source material: peripheral blood. The receptors derive from an older woman with COVID-19, enrolled during active disease.

Only one count was recorded for this clone. This chain joins TRBV11-2 and TRBJ2-7; TRBD2 matches 10 bases. V shed 3 bases, J shed 4 bases, and the junction held 6 bases outside the gene matches. CDR3 length: 15 residues. Looked up from germline, CDR1 is SGHAT and CDR2 is FQNNGV. The CDR3: CASSFVAGGQYEQYF. The CDR3 DNA follows: TGTGCCAGCAGCTTCGTAGCGGGAGGTCAATACGAGCAGTACTTC.

Worth noting for this clone: A read error may explain this, as a much larger clone is one base away. The gene calls are TRBV28 and TRBJ2-5; tentatively, D is TRBD2 (8 bases). Germline CDR1 and CDR2: MDHEN and SYDVKM. V shed 3 bases and J shed 5 bases, with 28 bases lying between them. This CDR3 is 19 amino acids long. CDR3 region: CASSFTPLWTSRGLETQYF. The CDR3 DNA follows: TGTGCCAGCAGTTTTACTCCTCTCTGGACTAGCAGGGGGTTGGAGACCCAGTACTTC. Full variable domain (missing parts from reference TRBV28 and TRBJ2-5): DVKVTQSSRYLVKRTGEKVFLECVQDMDHENMFWYRQDPGLGLRLIYFSYDVKMKEKGDIPEGYSVSREKKERFSLILESASTNQTSMYLCASSFTPLWTSRGLETQYFGPGTRLLVL.